The sequence of this T cell receptor beta chain was determined in a study of PD-1 blockade in classical Hodgkin lymphoma. Study background: Intravenous delivery of nivolumab at 3 mg/kg to patients occurred every 2 weeks. Study outcomes and limitations: Newly diagnosed patients had diversity similar to the baseline diversity of complete responders. It was CD4+ TCR diversity, not CD8+, that rose significantly by C4D1. Repertoires differed for reasons still undefined, possibly disease activity or prior therapy.

Each patient relapsed following autologous stem cell transplantation, and prior brentuximab vedotin exposure differed. By magnetic negative selection, CD4+ T cells were purified from thawed PBMCs. TCRdb's table, derived via immunoSEQ multiplex PCR, lists solely in-frame clones and lacks some. Among 25,000 to 35,000 clones listed, approximately 83% were seen once. This clone was recorded only once. Its antigen is still unknown. Germline values: CDR1 SGHTA, CDR2 FQGNSA. The V and J ends lost 5 bases and 10 bases respectively, with 12 bases between them. CDR3 length: 12 amino acids. The J gene is TRBJ2-1, the V gene TRBV7-2, with D hard to call. Sequenced here: CD4+ T cells from blood, sampled at baseline. The sequence was collected from a human donor with classical Hodgkin lymphoma. The CDR3 region is CASSRVWEEQFF. The CDR3, as DNA: TGTGCCAGCAGCCGAGTCTGGGAAGAGCAGTTCTTC.